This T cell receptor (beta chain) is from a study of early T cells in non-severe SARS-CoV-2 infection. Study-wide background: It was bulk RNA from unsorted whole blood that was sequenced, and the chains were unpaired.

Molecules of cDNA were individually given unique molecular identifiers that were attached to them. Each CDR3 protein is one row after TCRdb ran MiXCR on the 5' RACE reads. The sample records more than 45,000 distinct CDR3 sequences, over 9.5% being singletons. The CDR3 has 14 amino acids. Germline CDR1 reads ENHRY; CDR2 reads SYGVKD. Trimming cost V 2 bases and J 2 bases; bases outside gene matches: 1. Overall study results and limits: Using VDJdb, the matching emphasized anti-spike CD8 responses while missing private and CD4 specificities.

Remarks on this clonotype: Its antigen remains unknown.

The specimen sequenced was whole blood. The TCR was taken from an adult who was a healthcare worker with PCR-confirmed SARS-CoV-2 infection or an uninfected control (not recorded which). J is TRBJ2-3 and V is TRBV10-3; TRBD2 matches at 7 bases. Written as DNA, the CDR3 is TGTGCCATCAGTGAGACTAGCGACACAGATACGCAGTATTTT. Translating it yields CAISETSDTDTQYF.